Below, one T cell receptor beta chain is given with its context. As yet, its antigen is unknown. The record originates from a study of shared clonotypes between healthy human individuals. Study details: Sampling drew on donors who were two women and three men aged 18 to 49.

Study-wide results and caveats: Clonotypes shared by all four donors outscored non-shared clonotypes in generation probability.

The table came from immunoSEQ multiplex PCR; TCRdb's copy has only in-frame clones and leaves some out. The sample shows around 2.5 million clones, over 85% of them seen only once. The CDR3 runs 14 residues. Germline-derived CDR1 and CDR2 are SGHNT and YENEEA. The ends lost 5 bases at V and 5 bases at J; junction bases unmatched: 7. This receptor was obtained from a young man in good health. Some clones in this sample may be carry-over from other donors' samples. Material: naive CD4+ T cells from PBMCs. Subset: CD45RA+ positively selected. The rearrangement uses TRBV11-3 and TRBJ2-3; TRBD2 aligns across 7 bases. The CDR3 DNA follows: TGTGCCAGCAGCGCGGGAGTCAGGAGAGATACGCAGTATTTT. Amino acid sequence: CASSAGVRRDTQYF.